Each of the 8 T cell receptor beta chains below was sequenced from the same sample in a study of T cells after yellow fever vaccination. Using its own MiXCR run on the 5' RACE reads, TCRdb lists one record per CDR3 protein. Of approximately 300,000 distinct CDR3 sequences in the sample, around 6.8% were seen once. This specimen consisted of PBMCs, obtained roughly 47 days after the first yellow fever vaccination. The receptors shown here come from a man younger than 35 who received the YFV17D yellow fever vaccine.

CDR3 in amino acids: CASSWGAGDYNEQFF. The DNA of the CDR3 is TGCGCCAGCAGCTGGGGAGCGGGGGACTACAATGAGCAGTTCTTC. The V gene is TRBV5-1, the J gene TRBJ2-1; the match to TRBD2 covers 8 bases. V was pared by 3 bases and J by 3 bases, with 5 bases of the junction left unmatched. Looked up from germline, CDR1 is SGHRS and CDR2 is YFSETQ. CDR3 length equals 15 residues.

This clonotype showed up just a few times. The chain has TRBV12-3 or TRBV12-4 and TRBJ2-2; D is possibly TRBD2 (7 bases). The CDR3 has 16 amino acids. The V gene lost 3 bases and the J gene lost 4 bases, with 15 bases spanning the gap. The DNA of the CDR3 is TGTGCCAGCAGTTTCCACGCGGGGGCCACCACCGGGGAGCTGTTTTTT. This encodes CASSFHAGATTGELFF.

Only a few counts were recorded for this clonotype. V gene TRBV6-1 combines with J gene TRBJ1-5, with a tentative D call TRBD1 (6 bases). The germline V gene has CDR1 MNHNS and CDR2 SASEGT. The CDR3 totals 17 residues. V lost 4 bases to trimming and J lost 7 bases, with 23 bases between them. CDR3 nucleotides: TGTGCCAGCAGTGCTCCCGTTACAGGGAGTGCGGGCCAGCCCCAGCATTTT. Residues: CASSAPVTGSAGQPQHF.

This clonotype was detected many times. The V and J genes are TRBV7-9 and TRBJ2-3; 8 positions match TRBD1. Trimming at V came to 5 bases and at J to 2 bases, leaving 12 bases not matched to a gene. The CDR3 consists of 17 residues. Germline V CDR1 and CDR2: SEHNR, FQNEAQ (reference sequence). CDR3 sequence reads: CASSPRQGTKTTDTQYF. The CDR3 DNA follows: TGTGCCAGCAGCCCAAGACAGGGGACGAAAACCACAGATACGCAGTATTTT.

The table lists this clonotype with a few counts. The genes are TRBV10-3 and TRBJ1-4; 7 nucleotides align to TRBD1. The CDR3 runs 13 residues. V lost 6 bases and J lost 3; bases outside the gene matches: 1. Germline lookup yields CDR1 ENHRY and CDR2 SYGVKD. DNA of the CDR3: TGTGCCATCAGAGGACAGGCTAATGAAAAACTGTTTTTT. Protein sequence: CAIRGQANEKLFF.

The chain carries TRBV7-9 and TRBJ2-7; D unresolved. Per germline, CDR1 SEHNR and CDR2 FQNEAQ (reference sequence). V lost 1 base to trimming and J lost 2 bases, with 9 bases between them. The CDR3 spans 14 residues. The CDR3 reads CASSLVEQAYEQYF. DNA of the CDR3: TGTGCCAGCAGCTTAGTAGAGCAAGCCTACGAGCAGTACTTC.

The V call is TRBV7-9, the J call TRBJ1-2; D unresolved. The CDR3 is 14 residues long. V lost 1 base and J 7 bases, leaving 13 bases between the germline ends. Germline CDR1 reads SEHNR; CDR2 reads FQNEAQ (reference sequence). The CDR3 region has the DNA TGTGCCAGCAGCTTAGAGACGGGCGGAGGTGGCTACACCTTC. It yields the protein CASSLETGGGGYTF.

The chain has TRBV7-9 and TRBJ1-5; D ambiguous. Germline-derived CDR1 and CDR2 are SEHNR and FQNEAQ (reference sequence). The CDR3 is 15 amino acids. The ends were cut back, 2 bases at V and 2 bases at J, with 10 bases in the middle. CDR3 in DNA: TGTGCCAGCAGCTTAAATTCAGTGGGCAATCAGCCCCAGCATTTT. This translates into CASSLNSVGNQPQHF.